Listed below are T cell receptor beta chains from one sample, sequenced in a study of blood T cell repertoires in COVID-19. Clones were sequenced by immunoSEQ multiplex PCR, and TCRdb holds only the in-frame ones, with some missing. The data show roughly 120,000 clones, with more than 70% seen just once and 5% to 6.5% held by the top ten. Sequencing was done on a sample of peripheral blood. These receptors were collected from a human donor in a cohort sampled during active COVID-19. Each CDR3 is given with its conserved first and last residue. The D gene is left open where the match is weak. Clone size, where shown, is once, few, many, or a class for clones that have expanded.

J: TRBJ2-3; V: TRBV2; D: .; size: .; DNA: TGTGCCAGCCGTAGCGGTCAACGCACAGATACGCAGTATTTT; CDR3: CASRSGQRTDTQYF
J: TRBJ2-5; V: TRBV3-1/TRBV3-2; D: .; size: .; DNA: TGTGCCAGCGGAAATTATGTAGCGCGGGAGACCCAGTACTTC; CDR3: CASGNYVARETQYF
J: TRBJ2-5; V: TRBV4-1; D: TRBD1; size: .; DNA: TGCGCCAGCAGCCAACGTGCGCAGGGGGCGAGGGAGACCCAGTACTTC; CDR3: CASSQRAQGARETQYF
J: TRBJ1-6; V: TRBV28; D: .; size: .; DNA: TGTGCCAGCAGTGCCCACAGGGTTCAGGATTCACCCCTCCACTTT; CDR3: CASSAHRVQDSPLHF
J: TRBJ2-5; V: TRBV5-1; D: TRBD1; size: .; DNA: TGCGCCAGCGGTACGGACAGGGAGACCCAGTACTTC; CDR3: CASGTDRETQYF
J: TRBJ2-1; V: TRBV6-5; D: TRBD1; size: once; DNA: TGTGCCAGCAGTTCCGAGGACAGGTTCTACAATGAGCAGTTCTTC; CDR3: CASSSEDRFYNEQFF
J: TRBJ2-1; V: TRBV10-2; D: TRBD2; size: .; DNA: TGCGCCAGCAGTGAAGACACCGGCGGGAGGGCCGTTGGCCAGGACAATGAGCAGTTCTTC; CDR3: CASSEDTGGRAVGQDNEQFF
J: TRBJ2-1; V: TRBV4-1; D: TRBD1; size: .; DNA: TGCGCCAGCAGCCAGCAAAGGGGGACAGGGGGATTCAATGAGCAGTTCTTC; CDR3: CASSQQRGTGGFNEQFF
J: TRBJ2-5; V: TRBV24-1; D: TRBD2; size: .; DNA: TGTGCCACCAGTGATTTTGCGGGAGAATGGAAAGAGACCCAGTACTTC; CDR3: CATSDFAGEWKETQYF
J: TRBJ2-7; V: TRBV5-1; D: TRBD1; size: .; DNA: TGCGCCAGCAGCTCGTCTTGGGAGACAGGGTCCTACGAGCAGTACTTC; CDR3: CASSSSWETGSYEQYF
J: TRBJ1-5; V: TRBV20-1; D: .; size: .; DNA: TGCAGTGCTAGTACCGGGATCAATCAGCCCCAGCATTTT; CDR3: CSASTGINQPQHF
J: TRBJ2-3; V: TRBV3-1/TRBV3-2; D: TRBD2; size: .; DNA: TGTGCCAGCAGCCAACGGTCCCGGGAGGCCCCAGATACGCAGTATTTT; CDR3: CASSQRSREAPDTQYF
J: TRBJ2-7; V: TRBV14; D: TRBD1; size: .; DNA: TGTGCCAGCAGCCAAGGCCTGGGACAGGCCTACGAGCAGTACTTC; CDR3: CASSQGLGQAYEQYF
J: TRBJ2-7; V: TRBV2; D: TRBD1; size: once; DNA: TGTGCCAGCAGACGGGACAGGCCGGAAATCAACGAGCAGTACTTC; CDR3: CASRRDRPEINEQYF
J: TRBJ2-1; V: TRBV5-6; D: TRBD2; size: .; DNA: TGTGCCAGCAGCTTCACTAGCGGGAGCCATGAGCAGTTCTTC; CDR3: CASSFTSGSHEQFF
J: TRBJ1-5; V: TRBV19; D: TRBD1; size: .; DNA: TGTGCCAGTAGTTCTCAGGGGGTTGATAATCAGCCCCAGCATTTT; CDR3: CASSSQGVDNQPQHF
J: TRBJ1-1; V: TRBV7-2; D: .; size: few; DNA: TGTGCCAGCAGCATAAGACAGGCCACTGAAGCTTTCTTT; CDR3: CASSIRQATEAFF
J: TRBJ1-5; V: TRBV6-5; D: .; size: few; DNA: TGTGCCAGCAGACAAACAGTTAGCAATCAGCCCCAGCATTTT; CDR3: CASRQTVSNQPQHF
J: TRBJ2-5; V: TRBV7-2; D: TRBD2; size: .; DNA: TGTGCCAGCAGCTTAGGGCTAGCGGGAGGAGGGACCCAGTACTTC; CDR3: CASSLGLAGGGTQYF
J: TRBJ2-7; V: TRBV6-2/TRBV6-3; D: .; size: .; DNA: TGTGCCAGCAGTAGCGACGGTGGCAGCGAGCAGTACTTC; CDR3: CASSSDGGSEQYF
J: TRBJ1-5; V: TRBV5-6; D: .; size: .; DNA: TGTGCCAGCAGCTTGGGAGGGAGTCAGCCCCAGCATTTT; CDR3: CASSLGGSQPQHF
J: TRBJ2-5; V: TRBV2; D: .; size: .; DNA: TGTGCCAGCAGTGGGCTCTTACAAGAGACCCAGTACTTC; CDR3: CASSGLLQETQYF
J: TRBJ2-1; V: TRBV6-5; D: TRBD1; size: .; DNA: TGTGCCAGCAGTTACTGGACCCTTACAGGGGCAAATGAGCAGTTCTTC; CDR3: CASSYWTLTGANEQFF
J: TRBJ2-3; V: TRBV14; D: .; size: once; DNA: TGTGCCAGCAGCCCCCAACCCCGCTTGAGAACAGATACGCAGTATTTT; CDR3: CASSPQPRLRTDTQYF
J: TRBJ2-1; V: TRBV7-6; D: TRBD2; size: .; DNA: TGTGCCAGCAGAACCGGGACTAGCGGGATTAGTGAGCAGTTCTTC; CDR3: CASRTGTSGISEQFF
J: TRBJ2-2; V: TRBV2; D: .; size: .; DNA: TGTGCCAGCAGTGAATTCAGGGGCAGCACCGGGGAGCTGTTTTTT; CDR3: CASSEFRGSTGELFF
J: TRBJ2-7; V: TRBV7-9; D: .; size: few; DNA: TGTGCCAGTATGGAGAACTCCTACGAGCAGTACTTC; CDR3: CASMENSYEQYF
J: TRBJ2-4; V: TRBV24-1; D: .; size: .; DNA: TGTGCCACCAGTTGGGCGATTCCGATAGCCAAAAACATTCAGTACTTC; CDR3: CATSWAIPIAKNIQYF
J: TRBJ2-7; V: TRBV6-1; D: TRBD1; size: .; DNA: TGTGCCAGCAGTGAGGGACAGCCCTACGAGCAGTACTTC; CDR3: CASSEGQPYEQYF
J: TRBJ2-1; V: TRBV6-5; D: .; size: .; DNA: TGTGCCAGCAGAAGCACCTACAATGAGCAGTTCTTC; CDR3: CASRSTYNEQFF
J: TRBJ1-6; V: TRBV6-5; D: TRBD1; size: .; DNA: TGTGCCAGCAGTTACTCTACAGGGGCTAATTCACCCCTCCACTTT; CDR3: CASSYSTGANSPLHF
J: TRBJ2-1; V: TRBV25-1; D: .; size: once; DNA: TGTGCCAGCAGTGAGACTAGGTTCCCTTTGAATGAGCAGTTCTTC; CDR3: CASSETRFPLNEQFF
J: TRBJ2-2; V: TRBV10-2; D: TRBD1; size: .; DNA: TGCGCCAGCAGGCGTTGGACAGGAAACACCGGGGAGCTGTTTTTT; CDR3: CASRRWTGNTGELFF
J: TRBJ2-7; V: TRBV12-5; D: TRBD1; size: once; DNA: TGTGCTAGTCACGGGGGACAGGGTGGAGACGAGCAGTACTTC; CDR3: CASHGGQGGDEQYF
J: TRBJ1-1; V: TRBV5-1; D: .; size: .; DNA: TGCGCCAGCAGCCCAGGGACTAAGAACACTGAAGCTTTCTTT; CDR3: CASSPGTKNTEAFF
J: TRBJ1-2; V: TRBV9; D: .; size: .; DNA: TGTGCCAGCAGCGTAGGAGTCAGGGAAGGTTCGAACCTCGGCTACACCTTC; CDR3: CASSVGVREGSNLGYTF
J: TRBJ1-1; V: TRBV7-8; D: .; size: .; DNA: TGTGCCAGCAGCTTTAGGACCCCCGGGGGGCGATTGAACACTGAAGCTTTCTTT; CDR3: CASSFRTPGGRLNTEAFF
J: TRBJ1-4; V: TRBV3-1/TRBV3-2; D: TRBD1; size: few; DNA: TGTGCCAGCAGCCATAGAACAGGGGGTGATGAAAAACTGTTTTTT; CDR3: CASSHRTGGDEKLFF
J: TRBJ2-1; V: TRBV9; D: .; size: .; DNA: TGTGCCAGCAGCGTAGTCGAGTATATGTACAATGAGCAGTTCTTC; CDR3: CASSVVEYMYNEQFF
J: TRBJ2-3; V: TRBV12-3/TRBV12-4; D: .; size: .; DNA: TGTGCCAGCAGTCTCGATCCGGGTACGCAGTATTTT; CDR3: CASSLDPGTQYF
J: TRBJ2-1; V: TRBV11-3; D: TRBD2; size: .; DNA: TGTGCCAGCAGCTTAGAAGGAGGGACTAGCGGGTCCGTAACGGGTGATGAGCAGTTCTTC; CDR3: CASSLEGGTSGSVTGDEQFF
J: TRBJ2-7; V: TRBV5-6; D: .; size: .; DNA: TGTGCCAGCAGCTCGGACAGGGAGGGGTACGAGCAGTACTTC; CDR3: CASSSDREGYEQYF
J: TRBJ2-1; V: TRBV5-4; D: .; size: .; DNA: TGTGCCAGCAGCTTTAGGGAGGCCGCCTACAATGAGCAGTTCTTC; CDR3: CASSFREAAYNEQFF
J: TRBJ1-1; V: TRBV28; D: .; size: once; DNA: TGTGCCAGCAGTTTTCAGGGGATCAAAGCTTTCTTT; CDR3: CASSFQGIKAFF
J: TRBJ2-1; V: TRBV6-1; D: TRBD2; size: .; DNA: TGTGCCAGCAGTGACGGACTAGCGGGAGGATCACGCACTGAGCAGTTCTTC; CDR3: CASSDGLAGGSRTEQFF
J: TRBJ2-3; V: TRBV6-5; D: .; size: .; DNA: TGTGCCAGCTCTCCTGGGACACGCACAGATACGCAGTATTTT; CDR3: CASSPGTRTDTQYF
J: TRBJ1-3; V: TRBV5-1; D: TRBD1; size: .; DNA: TGCGCCAGCAGCTCGAACCAGGGGACAGATCGCTCTGGAAACACCATATATTTT; CDR3: CASSSNQGTDRSGNTIYF
J: TRBJ1-1; V: TRBV7-2; D: .; size: .; DNA: TGTGCCAGCAGCCCGCACAGGGTACAGGCTGAAGCTTTCTTT; CDR3: CASSPHRVQAEAFF
J: TRBJ2-3; V: TRBV13; D: .; size: .; DNA: TGTGCCAGCAGCTTAAGCGAGGTCATAGGTACGCAGTATTTT; CDR3: CASSLSEVIGTQYF
J: TRBJ2-7; V: TRBV7-9; D: TRBD2; size: .; DNA: TGTGCCAGCAGCTTTGGGTCTAGCGGGAGCTACGAGCAGTACTTC; CDR3: CASSFGSSGSYEQYF